This passage covers 24 T cell receptor beta chains from one sample sequenced in a study of response to subunit inactivated influenza vaccine. From the RT-PCR reads, TCRdb called clonotypes with MiXCR, one entry per CDR3 protein. This table has about 650,000 distinct CDR3 sequences, approximately 14% appearing once. This specimen was PBMCs from blood, taken 11 to 12 days after vaccination. The origin of the receptors is a man aged 50-59 years who received an inactivated influenza vaccine.

The chain has TRBV4-3 and TRBJ2-7; D not certain. Deletions cut 4 bases from V and 4 bases from J, with 11 bases between. Germline CDR1 LGHNA, CDR2 YSLEER. The CDR3 sequence is 13 residues long. This CDR3 reads CASSPGVEYEQYF. In DNA form, the CDR3 reads TGCGCCAGCAGCCCCGGTGTTGAATACGAGCAGTACTTC.

Only a few counts were recorded for this clonotype. The chain is built from TRBV12-3 or TRBV12-4 and TRBJ2-5; no firm D call. CDR3 length: 13 residues. Trimming shortened V by 7 bases and J by 3 bases, and 12 bases separated the two germline ends. The CDR3 is CASTAALEETQYF. The CDR3 nucleotides read TGTGCCAGCACGGCGGCTCTTGAAGAGACCCAGTACTTC.

This clonotype was seen at least ten times. The chain links TRBV20-1 to TRBJ1-1; D gene uncertain. Germline assignment: CDR1 DFQATT and CDR2 SNEGSKA (reference sequence). The CDR3 has 15 amino acids. V was shortened by 1 base and J by 1 base, with 13 bases between the two germline ends. The DNA of the CDR3 is TGCAGTGCTAGAGCGGGAACCCGATGGAACACTGAAGCTTTCTTT. Its translation: CSARAGTRWNTEAFF.

This clonotype has just a few counts. V gene TRBV6-2 or TRBV6-3 combines with J gene TRBJ2-5; 11 bases match TRBD2. CDR3 length equals 20 residues. J gave up 2 bases and V 1 base, and 15 bases lay outside the gene matches. Germline values: CDR1 MNHEY, CDR2 SVGEGT. The CDR3 DNA is TGTGCCAGCAGTTACTGGACTAGCGGGCCGCGGCACCTAGGGCAAGAGACCCAGTACTTC. As protein: CASSYWTSGPRHLGQETQYF.

The V gene is TRBV3-1, the J gene TRBJ2-3; perhaps TRBD2 as D (6 bases). The CDR3 has 17 residues. Trimming cost V 0 bases and J 4 bases, with 17 bases left between them. Per the germline V gene, CDR1 is LGHDT and CDR2 is YNNKEL (reference sequence). The CDR3 DNA reads as TGTGCCAGCAGCCAAGATGTGGGACTGGTACACCCAGATACGCAGTATTTT. Amino acid sequence: CASSQDVGLVHPDTQYF.

Points on this clonotype: A read error may be the cause here, since a much bigger clone is one base away. The chain joins TRBV29-1 to TRBJ2-2; 8 bases map to TRBD2. CDR3 length: 13 amino acids. Germline CDR1 SQVTM, CDR2 ANQGSEA. The CDR3 coding sequence is TGCAGCGTTGAAGCACAAATTAGCGGGGAGCTGCTTTTT. The encoded protein is CSVEAQISGELLF.

The chain uses TRBV28 and TRBJ2-1; 9 nucleotides agree with TRBD1. The CDR3 totals 16 residues. The V and J ends lost 6 bases and 1 base, in that order; junction bases with no gene match: 7. The germline gives CDR1 MDHEN, CDR2 SYDVKM. CDR3 residues: CASSYSGTGSYNEQFF. CDR3 DNA: TGTGCCAGCAGCTACTCCGGGACAGGGTCCTACAATGAGCAGTTCTTC.

The chain couples TRBV7-3 to TRBJ2-2; no firm D call. V shed 5 bases and J shed 6 bases, with 16 bases lying between them. The CDR3 totals 15 residues. CDR1 and CDR2 (germline): SGHTA, FQGTGA. The CDR3 spells CASSKNRPGPGELFF. The CDR3 DNA follows: TGTGCCAGCAGCAAGAATCGTCCCGGTCCCGGGGAGCTGTTTTTT.

This clonotype has only a few counts. V and J are TRBV5-1 and TRBJ2-3, with D unclear. V lost 4 bases to trimming and J lost 2 bases, with 11 bases between them. There are 14 residues in the CDR3. In germline, CDR1 is SGHRS, CDR2 YFSETQ. DNA of the CDR3: TGCGCCAGCAGCCGAAGTCAGGTCACAGATACGCAGTATTTT. Translating it yields CASSRSQVTDTQYF.

Many counts were recorded for this clonotype. The chain is built from TRBV7-9 and TRBJ2-1, with D unclear. This CDR3 contains 11 residues. CDR1 and CDR2 (germline): SEHNR, FQNEAQ (reference sequence). Trimming stripped 3 bases from V and 8 bases from J, with 5 bases between. The CDR3 nucleotides read TGTGCCAGCAGCTTGATAGATGAGCAGTTCTTC. Translation: CASSLIDEQFF.

The chain carries TRBV20-1 and TRBJ2-3; tentatively, D is TRBD2 (5 bases). Trimming removed 5 bases at V and 2 bases at J, with 11 bases between. CDR1 and CDR2 (germline): DFQATT, SNEGSKA (reference sequence). The CDR3 covers 13 residues. The CDR3 sequence: CSAFSEITDTQYF. The CDR3 coding sequence is TGCAGTGCTTTTAGCGAGATCACAGATACGCAGTATTTT.

This clonotype was seen many times. The chain carries TRBV7-2 and TRBJ2-1; 13 nucleotides match TRBD2. V shed 5 bases and J 7 bases; nucleotides not matched to a gene: 14. The length of the CDR3 is 18 residues. Germline loops: CDR1 SGHTA, CDR2 FQGNSA. As DNA, the CDR3 is TGTGCCAGCAGCCCCGGACTAGCGGGAGAGGCTACTAGGAATGAGCAGTTCTTC. Encoded protein: CASSPGLAGEATRNEQFF.

The chain links TRBV7-8 to TRBJ1-5; D gene unclear. The CDR3 sequence is 12 residues long. The germline V gene encodes CDR1 SGHVS and CDR2 FQNEAQ. V was cut by 4 bases and J by 7 bases, with 8 bases left in between. The CDR3 DNA reads as TGTGCCAGCAGCTCCACCCTCCAGCCCCAGCATTTT. It translates to CASSSTLQPQHF.

This chain joins TRBV7-3 and TRBJ1-1; TRBD1 aligns across 8 bases. The junction had 5 bases not matched to a gene; V was cut back by 5 bases and J by 3 bases. Germline V gives CDR1 SGHTA, CDR2 FQGTGA. The CDR3 is 14 residues long. CDR3: CASSKQGGDTEAFF. The CDR3 DNA reads as TGTGCCAGCAGCAAACAGGGGGGGGACACTGAAGCTTTCTTT.

This clonotype occurred a few times. One end of the junction does not line up with germline, which may come from a read error. J is TRBJ2-1 and V is TRBV12-3 or TRBV12-4; TRBD2 matches at 12 bases. CDR3 size: 15 residues. The CDR3 region has the DNA TGTGCCAGCAGTCTTGGCGGGCTAGCGGGAGGGCCACGGCTCTTC. Encoded protein: CASSLGGLAGGPRLF.

The chain carries TRBV20-1 and TRBJ2-6; tentative D call: TRBD2 (5 bases). Germline assignment: CDR1 DFQATT and CDR2 SNEGSKA (reference sequence). This CDR3 region has 18 residues. The V end was cut by 0 bases, the J end by 0 bases, with 15 bases between. The CDR3 sequence: CSARDLAGRVSGANVLTF. CDR3 DNA sequence: TGCAGTGCTAGAGATCTTGCGGGTAGGGTCTCTGGGGCCAACGTCCTGACTTTC.

This clonotype has more than one count but fewer than ten. The chain joins TRBV18 to TRBJ2-2; a weak D match, TRBD1 (5 bases). Trimming left V 0 bases short and J 3 bases short, with 11 bases between. Germline CDR1 and CDR2: KGHSH and LQKENI. CDR3 length: 16 residues. CDR3 sequence reads: CASSPPQGSHTGELFF. CDR3 sequence (DNA): TGTGCCAGCTCACCACCTCAGGGATCGCACACCGGGGAGCTGTTTTTT. Filled out from reference TRBV18 and TRBJ2-2, the complete variable domain reads NAGVMQNPRHLVRRRGQEARLRCSPMKGHSHVYWYRQLPEEGLKFMVYLQKENIIDESGMPKERFSAEFPKEGPSILRIQQVVRGDSAAYFCASSPPQGSHTGELFFGEGSRLTVL.

The chain joins TRBV7-2 to TRBJ2-3, with D unresolved. The germline V gene encodes CDR1 SGHTA and CDR2 FQGNSA. This CDR3 contains 14 residues. Trimming removed 5 bases from V and 0 bases from J, with 9 bases in between. The CDR3 loop reads CASSPWISTDTQYF. The CDR3 coding sequence is TGTGCCAGCAGCCCATGGATAAGCACAGATACGCAGTATTTT.

V gene TRBV24-1 combines with J gene TRBJ2-6; no clear D gene. Trimming took off 3 bases at V and 4 bases at J, with 9 bases between the two ends. This CDR3 spans 15 amino acids. Germline CDR1 KGHDR, CDR2 SFDVKD. CDR3 region: CATSDTSVGANVLTF. The CDR3 DNA reads as TGTGCCACCAGTGATACTTCAGTGGGGGCCAACGTCCTGACTTTC.

This rearrangement joins TRBV20-1 to TRBJ2-1; no clear D. The CDR3 is 13 residues long. From germline, CDR1 is DFQATT and CDR2 SNEGSKA (reference sequence). Trimming left V 3 bases short and J 3 bases short, with 9 bases between. The DNA for the CDR3 is TGCAGTGCTAGGGAATCGGACTACAATGAGCAGTTCTTC. It codes for CSARESDYNEQFF.

This clonotype was detected only a few times. J is TRBJ1-3 and V is TRBV12-3 or TRBV12-4; D remains unclear. Trimming took off 3 bases at V and 1 base at J, with 10 bases between the two ends. The CDR3 consists of 15 residues. CDR3 region: CASSLALGSGNTIYF. CDR3 sequence (DNA): TGTGCCAGCAGTTTGGCGCTAGGGTCTGGAAACACCATATATTTT.

The CDR3 nucleotides read TGTGCCAGCAGCTTTTTCACGGGCGAGGGGGAGACCCAGTACTTC. Translating it yields CASSFFTGEGETQYF. The chain carries TRBV11-2 and TRBJ2-5; D might be TRBD1 or TRBD2, each matching 5 bases. Deletions cut 3 bases from V and 5 bases from J, with 16 bases between. Germline loops: CDR1 SGHAT, CDR2 FQNNGV. CDR3 length equals 15 residues.

This clonotype occurred a few times. The rearrangement uses TRBV7-2 and TRBJ2-2; 13 nucleotides align to TRBD2. V lost 0 bases and J lost 6; bases outside the gene matches: 4. Germline CDR1 is SGHTA and CDR2 is FQGNSA. This CDR3 region has 17 residues. As DNA, the CDR3 is TGTGCCAGCAGCTTAGCGCCTACTAGCGGGAGGGCCGGGGAGCTGTTTTTT. Translating gives CASSLAPTSGRAGELFF.

The chain couples TRBV11-2 to TRBJ2-5, with D unresolved. From germline, CDR1 is SGHAT and CDR2 FQNNGV. CDR3 size: 13 residues. The V gene lost 5 bases and the J gene lost 2 bases, with 9 bases spanning the gap. CDR3 in amino acids: CASSQTQQETQYF. For the CDR3, the DNA is TGTGCCAGCAGCCAGACACAACAAGAGACCCAGTACTTC.